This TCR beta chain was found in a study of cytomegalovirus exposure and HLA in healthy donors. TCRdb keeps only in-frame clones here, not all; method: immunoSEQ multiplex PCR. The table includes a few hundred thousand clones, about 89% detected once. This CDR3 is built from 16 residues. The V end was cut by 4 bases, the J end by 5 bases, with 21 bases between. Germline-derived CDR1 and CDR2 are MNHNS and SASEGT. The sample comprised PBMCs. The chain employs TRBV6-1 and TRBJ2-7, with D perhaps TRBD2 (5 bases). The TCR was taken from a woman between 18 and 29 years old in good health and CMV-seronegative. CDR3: CASSVSVGGSTDEQYF. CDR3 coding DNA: TGTGCCAGCAGTGTATCGGTTGGTGGGAGTACCGACGAGCAGTACTTC.